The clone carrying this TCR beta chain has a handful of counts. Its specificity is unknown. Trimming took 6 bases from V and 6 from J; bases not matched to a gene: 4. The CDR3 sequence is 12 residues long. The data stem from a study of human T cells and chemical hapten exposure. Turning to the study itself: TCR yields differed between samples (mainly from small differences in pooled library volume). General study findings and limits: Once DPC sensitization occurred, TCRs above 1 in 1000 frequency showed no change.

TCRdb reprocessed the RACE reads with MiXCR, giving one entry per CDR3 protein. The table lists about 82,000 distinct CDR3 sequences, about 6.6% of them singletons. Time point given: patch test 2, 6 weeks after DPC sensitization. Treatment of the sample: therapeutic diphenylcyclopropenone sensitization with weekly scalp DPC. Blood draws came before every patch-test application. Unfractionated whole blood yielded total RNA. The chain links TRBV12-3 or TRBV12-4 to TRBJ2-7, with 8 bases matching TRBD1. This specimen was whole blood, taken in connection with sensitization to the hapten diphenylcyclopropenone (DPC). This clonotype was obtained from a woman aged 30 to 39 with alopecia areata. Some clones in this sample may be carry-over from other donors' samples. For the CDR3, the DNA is TGTGCCAGCAGCACGACAGGGGTCGAGCAGTACTTC. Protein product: CASSTTGVEQYF.